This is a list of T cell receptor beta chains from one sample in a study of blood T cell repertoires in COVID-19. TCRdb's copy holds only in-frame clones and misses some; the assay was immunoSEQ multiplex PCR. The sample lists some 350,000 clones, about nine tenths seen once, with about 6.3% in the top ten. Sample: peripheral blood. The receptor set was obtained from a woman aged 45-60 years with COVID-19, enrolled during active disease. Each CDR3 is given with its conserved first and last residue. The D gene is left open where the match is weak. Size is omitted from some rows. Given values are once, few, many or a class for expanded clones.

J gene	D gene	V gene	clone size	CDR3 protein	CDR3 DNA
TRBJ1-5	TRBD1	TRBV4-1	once	CASSQDRTGSQHF	TGCGCCAGCAGCCAAGATCGGACAGGCTCCCAGCATTTT
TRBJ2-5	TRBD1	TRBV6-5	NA	CASRQPDRGGETQYF	TGTGCCAGCAGACAACCGGACAGGGGAGGAGAGACCCAGTACTTC
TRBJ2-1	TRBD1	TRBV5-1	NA	CASSPTSGQYNEQFF	TGCGCCAGCAGCCCTACCTCGGGACAGTACAATGAGCAGTTCTTC
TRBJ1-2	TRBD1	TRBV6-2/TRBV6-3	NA	CASSYFRDSLYGYTF	TGTGCCAGCAGTTACTTTCGGGACAGCCTCTATGGCTACACCTTC
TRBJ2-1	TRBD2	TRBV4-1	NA	CASSQETSGRSSYNEQFF	TGCGCCAGCAGCCAAGAGACTAGCGGGAGGAGCTCCTACAATGAGCAGTTCTTC
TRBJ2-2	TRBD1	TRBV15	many	CATSRETGSTGELFF	TGTGCCACCAGCAGAGAGACAGGGAGTACCGGGGAGCTGTTTTTT
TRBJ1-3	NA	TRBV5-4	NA	CASSPGTPSSGNTIYF	TGTGCCAGCAGCCCGGGGACTCCGAGCTCTGGAAACACCATATATTTT
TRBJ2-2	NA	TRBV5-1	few	CASSFRNPLPGELFF	TGCGCCAGCAGCTTTAGAAACCCCCTTCCCGGGGAGCTGTTTTTT
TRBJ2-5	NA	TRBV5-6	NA	CASSLWAGMLTQYF	TGTGCCAGCAGCTTGTGGGCAGGAATGTTGACCCAGTACTTC
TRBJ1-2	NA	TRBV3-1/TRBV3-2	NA	CASSQAPDTYGYTF	TGTGCCAGCAGCCAAGCTCCAGATACCTATGGCTACACCTTC
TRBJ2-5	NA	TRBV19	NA	CASSIRRPSSTGVQETQYF	TGTGCCAGTAGTATTCGAAGGCCATCCTCGACAGGCGTACAAGAGACCCAGTACTTC
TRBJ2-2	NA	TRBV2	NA	CASRRRAANTGELFF	TGTGCCAGCCGGAGGCGGGCCGCGAACACCGGGGAGCTGTTTTTT
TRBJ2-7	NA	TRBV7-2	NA	CASSFSHIRSYEQYF	TGTGCCAGCAGCTTCTCACATATCAGATCCTACGAGCAGTACTTC
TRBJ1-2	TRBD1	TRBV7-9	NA	CASSLSPGQAYGYTF	TGTGCCAGCAGCTTGAGCCCGGGACAGGCCTATGGCTACACCTTC
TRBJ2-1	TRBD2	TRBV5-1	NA	CASRLAVDNEQFF	TGCGCCAGCAGGCTAGCGGTCGACAATGAGCAGTTCTTC
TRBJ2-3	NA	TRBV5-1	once	CASSFSDDTDTQYF	TGCGCCAGCAGCTTTAGCGATGACACAGATACGCAGTATTTT
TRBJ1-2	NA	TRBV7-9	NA	CASSLGQGNYGYTF	TGTGCCAGCAGCTTAGGGCAGGGTAACTATGGCTACACCTTC
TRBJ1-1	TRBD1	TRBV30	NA	CAWSPGGLDTEAFF	TGTGCCTGGAGCCCAGGGGGGTTGGACACTGAAGCTTTCTTT
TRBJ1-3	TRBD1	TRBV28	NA	CASSSQGPGNTIYF	TGTGCCAGCAGTTCACAGGGGCCTGGAAACACCATATATTTT
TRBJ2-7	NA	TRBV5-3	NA	CARRGTRSSYEQYF	TGTGCCAGAAGGGGTACGAGGAGCTCCTACGAGCAGTACTTC
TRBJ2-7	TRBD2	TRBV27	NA	CASRPPGLASREQYF	TGTGCCAGCAGACCTCCGGGACTAGCCTCCCGGGAGCAGTACTTC
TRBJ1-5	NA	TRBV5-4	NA	CASSFSPYSNQPQHF	TGTGCCAGCAGCTTTTCCCCGTATAGCAATCAGCCCCAGCATTTT
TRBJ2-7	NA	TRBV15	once	CATSRDRVRSYEQYF	TGTGCCACCAGCAGAGACCGCGTGCGGTCCTACGAGCAGTACTTC
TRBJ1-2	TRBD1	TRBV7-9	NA	CASSPIVGQGAYDGYTF	TGTGCCAGCAGCCCCATAGTGGGACAGGGGGCTTACGATGGCTACACCTTC
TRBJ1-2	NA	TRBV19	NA	CASRAGIYGYTF	TGTGCCAGTAGAGCAGGGATCTATGGCTACACCTTC
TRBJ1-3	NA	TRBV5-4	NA	CASSRDRIGNTIYF	TGTGCCAGCAGCAGAGACAGAATCGGAAACACCATATATTTT
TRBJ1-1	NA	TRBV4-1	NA	CASSQDGYREAFF	TGCGCCAGCAGCCAAGACGGGTACAGGGAAGCTTTCTTT
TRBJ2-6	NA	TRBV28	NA	CASGTGTSGANVLTF	TGTGCCAGTGGAACAGGGACGTCTGGGGCCAACGTCCTGACTTTC
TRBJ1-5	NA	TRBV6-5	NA	CASTATDRQPQHF	TGTGCCAGCACCGCGACAGATAGACAGCCCCAGCATTTT
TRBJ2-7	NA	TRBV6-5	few	CASSYGGPSYEQYF	TGTGCCAGCAGTTACGGCGGTCCGTCCTACGAGCAGTACTTC
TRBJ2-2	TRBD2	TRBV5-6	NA	CASRIAGGYTGELFF	TGTGCCAGCAGGATAGCGGGAGGCTACACCGGGGAGCTGTTTTTT
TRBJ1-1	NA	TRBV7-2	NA	CASSPRGADTEAFF	TGTGCCAGCAGCCCCAGGGGTGCGGACACTGAAGCTTTCTTT
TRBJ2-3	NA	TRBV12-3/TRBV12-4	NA	CASSFGTADTQYF	TGTGCCAGCAGTTTCGGTACAGCAGATACGCAGTATTTT
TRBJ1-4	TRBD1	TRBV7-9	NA	CASSLHTGGKLFF	TGTGCCAGCAGCTTACATACAGGGGGGAAACTGTTTTTT
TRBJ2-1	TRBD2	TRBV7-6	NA	CASSPTSGRYNEQFF	TGTGCCAGCAGCCCGACTAGCGGGCGCTACAATGAGCAGTTCTTC
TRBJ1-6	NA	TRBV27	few	CASSLYRANSPLHF	TGTGCCAGCAGTTTATACAGGGCTAATTCACCCCTCCACTTT
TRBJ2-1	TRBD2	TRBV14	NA	CASSQDRSSGSPHEQFF	TGTGCCAGCAGCCAAGATAGGTCCAGCGGGAGCCCCCATGAGCAGTTCTTC
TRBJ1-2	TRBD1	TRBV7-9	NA	CASSPTGNYGYTF	TGTGCCAGCAGCCCGACAGGGAACTATGGCTACACCTTC
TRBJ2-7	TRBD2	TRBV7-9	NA	CASSSTRTSGRSYEQYF	TGTGCCAGCAGCTCCACCAGGACTAGCGGGAGGTCCTACGAGCAGTACTTC
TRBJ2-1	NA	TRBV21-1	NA	CASRQGATGEQFF	TGTGCCAGCAGACAGGGGGCAACTGGTGAGCAGTTCTTC
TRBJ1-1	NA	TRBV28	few	CASSLRGAVTEAFF	TGTGCCAGCAGTTTACGGGGGGCGGTCACTGAAGCTTTCTTT
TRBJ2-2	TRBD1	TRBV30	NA	CAWSRDRGNTGELFF	TGTGCCTGGAGTCGGGACAGGGGTAACACCGGGGAGCTGTTTTTT
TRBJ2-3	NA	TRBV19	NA	CASSLVAQDTQYF	TGTGCCAGTAGTTTGGTAGCGCAAGATACGCAGTATTTT
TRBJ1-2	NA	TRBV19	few	CASSPPSRVYGYTF	TGTGCCAGTAGTCCTCCCAGCAGGGTGTATGGCTACACCTTC
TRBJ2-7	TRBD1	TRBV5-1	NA	CASSGGQAIVLEQYF	TGCGCCAGCAGCGGGGGACAGGCGATAGTCCTCGAGCAGTACTTC